This T cell receptor beta chain was captured by sequencing in a study of OX40 agonist ivuxolimab in advanced cancers. Study context: The diagnoses of dose-escalation patients were hepatocellular carcinoma, melanoma, renal cell or head and neck cancer. Study-wide points: Expanded clones belonging to CD8+ T cells outnumbered, on average, those of CD4+. In a subset of nonresponders, normalized T-cell clonal expansion was also low.

The assay was immunoSEQ multiplex PCR, and TCRdb's table has in-frame clones only and misses some. The sample records roughly 89,000 clones, 80% to 90% being singletons. Worth noting for this clone: Its antigen is unknown.

The specimen comprised CD4+ or CD8+ T cells sorted from blood, sampled in a trial of the OX40 agonist ivuxolimab. This receptor was taken from an adult with an advanced solid tumor such as melanoma, head and neck, liver or kidney cancer.

DNA for the CDR3: TGTGCCAGCAGTTCCCAGGAGGAGACCCAGTACTTC. The encoded protein is CASSSQEETQYF. V gene TRBV28 combines with J gene TRBJ2-5; D unresolved. The CDR3 sequence is 12 residues long. V was clipped by 4 bases and J by 5 bases, with 8 bases between them. CDR1 and CDR2 from the germline V gene are MDHEN and SYDVKM. Based on the CDR3 plus reference TRBV28 and TRBJ2-5, the full variable domain is DVKVTQSSRYLVKRTGEKVFLECVQDMDHENMFWYRQDPGLGLRLIYFSYDVKMKEKGDIPEGYSVSREKKERFSLILESASTNQTSMYLCASSSQEETQYFGPGTRLLVL.